This is a list of T cell receptor beta chains from one sample in a study of T cell changes during pregnancy in multiple sclerosis. Repertoires were generated with immunoSEQ multiplex PCR, while TCRdb's copy carries only in-frame clones and drops some. The data hold 56,000 or so clones, with roughly 90% observed a single time. The specimen comprised peripheral blood, sampled after pregnancy. Source of these receptors: a female donor with multiple sclerosis, enrolled in a pregnancy study. CDR3s include the opening cysteine and the closing phenylalanine or tryptophan. Each record gives: J gene, D gene, V gene, clone size, CDR3 DNA, CDR3 protein. The D gene is left open where the match is weak. A clone size is listed for some rows: how often the clone was seen (once, few, many), or a class if it is expanded.

TRBJ1-1 - TRBV4-3 - TGCGCCAGCAGCCAAGATCTAACAGAAGCTCTCACTGAAGCTTTCTTT CASSQDLTEALTEAFF
TRBJ2-5 - TRBV4-3 - TGCGCCAGCAGCCAAGATGGGCAGGGCGCGGTGGCCCAGTACTTC CASSQDGQGAVAQYF
TRBJ1-1 - TRBV5-6 - TGTGCCAGCAGCTTGGGAGGCGGGTGGGAAGCTTTCTTT CASSLGGGWEAFF
TRBJ2-5 - TRBV5-1 - TGCGCCAGCAGCCTAGGGACACATGAGGAGACCCAGTACTTC CASSLGTHEETQYF
TRBJ2-7 - TRBV7-9 - TGTGCCAGCAGCGGAGGGTCCCAACTGGCCTACGAGCAGTACTTC CASSGGSQLAYEQYF
TRBJ2-2 - TRBV10-2 few TGCGCCAGCAGTGAGTCGTTAGAGCCGAACACCGGGGAGCTGTTTTTT CASSESLEPNTGELFF
TRBJ1-5 TRBD1 TRBV19 - TGTGCCAGTAGATTCCTGACAGGGGGAACTCAGCCCCAGCATTTT CASRFLTGGTQPQHF
TRBJ1-5 - TRBV6-1 medium-sized TGTGCCAGCAGTGAAGAGGGAGGGGGGAATCAGCCCCAGCATTTT CASSEEGGGNQPQHF
TRBJ1-1 - TRBV29-1 - TGCAGCGTTGAGGGGCCAGGCACTGAAGCTTTCTTT CSVEGPGTEAFF
TRBJ2-3 TRBD2 TRBV5-1 - TGCGCCAGCAGCTTGGGAGCTAGCGGGGAAGATACGCAGTATTTT CASSLGASGEDTQYF
TRBJ2-5 - TRBV7-2 - TGTGCCAGCAGCTTAAGGGGACTCCAAGAGACCCAGTACTTC CASSLRGLQETQYF
TRBJ1-5 - TRBV7-2 - TGTGCCAGCAGCCCAGTTCTCGACTATTATAGCAATCAGCCCCAGCATTTT CASSPVLDYYSNQPQHF
TRBJ2-1 - TRBV28 - TGTGCCAGCTTAGATGTTGACAGCTCCTACAATGAGCAGTTCTTC CASLDVDSSYNEQFF
TRBJ2-6 - TRBV27 - TGTGCCAGCAGTCCCCCTCAGGGCCGTTCTGGGGCCAACGTCCTGACTTTC CASSPPQGRSGANVLTF
TRBJ2-3 TRBD2 TRBV9 - TGTGCCAGCAGCCAGACACTAGCGGGGGGCACAGATACGCAGTATTTT CASSQTLAGGTDTQYF
TRBJ2-1 TRBD2 TRBV5-4 - TGTGCCAGCAGCTTGGGGGGACTAGCGGACAATGAGCAGTTCTTC CASSLGGLADNEQFF
TRBJ1-1 - TRBV7-6 - TGTGCCAGCAGCTTTCAAGGGGTTAACACTGAAGCTTTCTTT CASSFQGVNTEAFF
TRBJ1-5 - TRBV30 - TGTGCCTGGTCAGACTCCAGCAATCAGCCCCAGCATTTT CAWSDSSNQPQHF
TRBJ1-2 TRBD1 TRBV5-6 - TGTGCCAGCAGCTTTGGGGCAGACAGGGAACAGAATGGCTACACCTTC CASSFGADREQNGYTF
TRBJ1-1 - TRBV7-9 - TGTGCCAGCAGCCTAGCAAGGCGGGGGGACACTGAAGCTTTCTTT CASSLARRGDTEAFF
TRBJ1-1 TRBD1 TRBV30 - TGTGCCTGCGACAGGGAAACCACTGAAGCTTTCTTT CACDRETTEAFF
TRBJ1-1 TRBD1 TRBV19 - TGTGCCAGTAGTCCCTACCCTCAGGGGGCCACTGAAGCTTTCTTT CASSPYPQGATEAFF
TRBJ2-7 - TRBV21-1 - TGTGCCAGCAGCCCTGTCCAGGACAGGGGGATCTACGAGCAGTACTTC CASSPVQDRGIYEQYF
TRBJ2-5 - TRBV5-5 - TGTGCCAGCAGCGGGGGGTGGACCGGGGAGACCCAGTACTTC CASSGGWTGETQYF
TRBJ1-2 TRBD1 TRBV6-1 - TGTGCCAGCAGTGCCATTGGAGGGACAGGACCAGGAACTTATGGCTACACCTTC CASSAIGGTGPGTYGYTF
TRBJ1-3 - TRBV7-2 - TGTGCCAGCAGCTCGGGGGGGTCTGGAAACACCATATATTTT CASSSGGSGNTIYF
TRBJ2-1 - TRBV10-3 - TGTGCCATCAGTCCCGTAGGGGCCACCTACAATGAGCAGTTCTTC CAISPVGATYNEQFF
TRBJ2-1 - TRBV28 - TGTGCCAGCTCGGTGCGCAATGAGCAGTTCTTC CASSVRNEQFF
TRBJ1-2 TRBD1 TRBV15 - TGTGCCACCAGCAGAGGGACAGGGGGCGGTAACGGCTACACCTTC CATSRGTGGGNGYTF
TRBJ1-1 - TRBV6-1 - TGTGCCAGCAGTGATCAGGGGCCTTGGAACACTGAAGCTTTCTTT CASSDQGPWNTEAFF
TRBJ1-1 - TRBV5-1 - TGCGCCAGCAGCCTCTCCGGACAGTGGAACACTGAAGCTTTCTTT CASSLSGQWNTEAFF
TRBJ1-1 - TRBV7-9 - TGTGCCAGCAGCTTAGGGTCCCTCAGATGGACGGGGATGAACACTGAAGCTTTCTTT CASSLGSLRWTGMNTEAFF
TRBJ2-5 - TRBV5-4 - TGTGCCAGCAGCTTGAGACATGGCTTAGAGACCCAGTACTTC CASSLRHGLETQYF
TRBJ2-1 - TRBV6-5 - TGTGCCAGCAGTTACTTTAGGGACTGGACCTACAATGAGCAGTTCTTC CASSYFRDWTYNEQFF
TRBJ2-2 - TRBV6-1 - TGTGCCAGCAGTGGGCCTCTCGCGAACACCGGGGAGCTGTTTTTT CASSGPLANTGELFF
TRBJ1-1 - TRBV18 - TGTGCCAGCTCACTCTTGAACACTGAAGCTTTCTTT CASSLLNTEAFF
TRBJ1-2 - TRBV4-1 - TGCGCCAGCAGCTACCCGGGTCAGACTAACTATGGCTACACCTTC CASSYPGQTNYGYTF
TRBJ1-5 - TRBV15 - TGTGCCACCAGCAGTAACAGGGTTGGCAATCAGCCCCAGCATTTT CATSSNRVGNQPQHF
TRBJ2-7 TRBD2 TRBV5-1 once TGCGCCAGCAGCCTCTATAGCGGGGGGTCCTACGAGCAGTACTTC CASSLYSGGSYEQYF
TRBJ1-3 - TRBV2 - TGTGCCAGCAGTGACCGGACAGCCACTGGAAACACCATATATTTT CASSDRTATGNTIYF
TRBJ1-1 - TRBV6-6 - TGTGCCGTCTCCCCCCTGTCCGGGGAGGAAGCTTTCTTT CAVSPLSGEEAFF
TRBJ2-3 TRBD2 TRBV2 - TGTGCCAGCAGTGAGGGACTAGCGGGGTTGGCAGATACGCAGTATTTT CASSEGLAGLADTQYF
TRBJ1-1 - TRBV5-1 - TGCGCCAGCAGCTTTACAGGGTGGAGGAGTGGGACTGAAGCTTTCTTT CASSFTGWRSGTEAFF